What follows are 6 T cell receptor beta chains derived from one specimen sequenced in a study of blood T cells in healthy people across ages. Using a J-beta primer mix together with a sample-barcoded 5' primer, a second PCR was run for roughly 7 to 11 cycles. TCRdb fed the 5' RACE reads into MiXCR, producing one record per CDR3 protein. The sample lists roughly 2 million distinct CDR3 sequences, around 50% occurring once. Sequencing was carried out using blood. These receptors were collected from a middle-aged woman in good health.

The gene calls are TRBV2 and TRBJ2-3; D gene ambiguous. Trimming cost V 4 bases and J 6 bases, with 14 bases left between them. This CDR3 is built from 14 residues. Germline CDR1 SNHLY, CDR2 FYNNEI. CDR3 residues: CASSAGFAADTQYF. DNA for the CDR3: TGTGCCAGCAGTGCGGGCTTCGCTGCGGATACGCAGTATTTT. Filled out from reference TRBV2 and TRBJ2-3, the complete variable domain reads EPEVTQTPSHQVTQMGQEVILRCVPISNHLYFYWYRQILGQKVEFLVSFYNNEISEKSEIFDDQFSVERPDGSNFTLKIRSTKLEDSAMYFCASSAGFAADTQYFGPGTRLTVL.

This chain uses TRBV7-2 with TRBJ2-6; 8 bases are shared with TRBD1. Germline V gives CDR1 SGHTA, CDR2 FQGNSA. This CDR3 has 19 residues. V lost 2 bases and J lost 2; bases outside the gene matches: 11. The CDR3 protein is CASSLFQTGVLPGANVLTF. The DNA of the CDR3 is TGTGCCAGCAGCTTATTCCAGACAGGGGTCCTGCCTGGGGCCAACGTCCTGACTTTC.

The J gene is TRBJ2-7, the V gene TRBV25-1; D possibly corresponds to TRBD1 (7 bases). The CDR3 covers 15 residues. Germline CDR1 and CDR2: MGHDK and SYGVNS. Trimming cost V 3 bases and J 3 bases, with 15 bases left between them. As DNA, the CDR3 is TGTGCCAGCAGTGAGAGTGGAGGGGGCGACTACGAGCAGTACTTC. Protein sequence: CASSESGGGDYEQYF.

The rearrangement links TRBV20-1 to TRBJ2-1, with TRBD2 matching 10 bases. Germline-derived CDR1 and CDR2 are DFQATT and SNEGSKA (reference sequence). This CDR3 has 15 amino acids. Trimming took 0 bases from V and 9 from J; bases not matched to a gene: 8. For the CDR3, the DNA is TGCAGTGCTAGAGAAGCGGGGGGGCCTGTAGGTGAGCAGTTCTTC. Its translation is CSAREAGGPVGEQFF.

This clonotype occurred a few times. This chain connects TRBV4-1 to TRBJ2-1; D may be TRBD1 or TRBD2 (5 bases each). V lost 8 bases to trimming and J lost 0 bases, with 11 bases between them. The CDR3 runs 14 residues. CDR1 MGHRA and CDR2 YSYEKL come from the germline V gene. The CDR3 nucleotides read TGCGCCAGCCAGCCAGGGACCTCCTACAATGAGCAGTTCTTC. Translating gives CASQPGTSYNEQFF.

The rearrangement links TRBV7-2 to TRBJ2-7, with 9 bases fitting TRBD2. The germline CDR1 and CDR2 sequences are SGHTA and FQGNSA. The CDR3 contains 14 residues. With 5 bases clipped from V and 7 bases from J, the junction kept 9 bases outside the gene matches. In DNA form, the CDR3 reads TGTGCCAGCAGCCCCGGACTAGCGAGGGGTGAGCAGTACTTC. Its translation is CASSPGLARGEQYF.